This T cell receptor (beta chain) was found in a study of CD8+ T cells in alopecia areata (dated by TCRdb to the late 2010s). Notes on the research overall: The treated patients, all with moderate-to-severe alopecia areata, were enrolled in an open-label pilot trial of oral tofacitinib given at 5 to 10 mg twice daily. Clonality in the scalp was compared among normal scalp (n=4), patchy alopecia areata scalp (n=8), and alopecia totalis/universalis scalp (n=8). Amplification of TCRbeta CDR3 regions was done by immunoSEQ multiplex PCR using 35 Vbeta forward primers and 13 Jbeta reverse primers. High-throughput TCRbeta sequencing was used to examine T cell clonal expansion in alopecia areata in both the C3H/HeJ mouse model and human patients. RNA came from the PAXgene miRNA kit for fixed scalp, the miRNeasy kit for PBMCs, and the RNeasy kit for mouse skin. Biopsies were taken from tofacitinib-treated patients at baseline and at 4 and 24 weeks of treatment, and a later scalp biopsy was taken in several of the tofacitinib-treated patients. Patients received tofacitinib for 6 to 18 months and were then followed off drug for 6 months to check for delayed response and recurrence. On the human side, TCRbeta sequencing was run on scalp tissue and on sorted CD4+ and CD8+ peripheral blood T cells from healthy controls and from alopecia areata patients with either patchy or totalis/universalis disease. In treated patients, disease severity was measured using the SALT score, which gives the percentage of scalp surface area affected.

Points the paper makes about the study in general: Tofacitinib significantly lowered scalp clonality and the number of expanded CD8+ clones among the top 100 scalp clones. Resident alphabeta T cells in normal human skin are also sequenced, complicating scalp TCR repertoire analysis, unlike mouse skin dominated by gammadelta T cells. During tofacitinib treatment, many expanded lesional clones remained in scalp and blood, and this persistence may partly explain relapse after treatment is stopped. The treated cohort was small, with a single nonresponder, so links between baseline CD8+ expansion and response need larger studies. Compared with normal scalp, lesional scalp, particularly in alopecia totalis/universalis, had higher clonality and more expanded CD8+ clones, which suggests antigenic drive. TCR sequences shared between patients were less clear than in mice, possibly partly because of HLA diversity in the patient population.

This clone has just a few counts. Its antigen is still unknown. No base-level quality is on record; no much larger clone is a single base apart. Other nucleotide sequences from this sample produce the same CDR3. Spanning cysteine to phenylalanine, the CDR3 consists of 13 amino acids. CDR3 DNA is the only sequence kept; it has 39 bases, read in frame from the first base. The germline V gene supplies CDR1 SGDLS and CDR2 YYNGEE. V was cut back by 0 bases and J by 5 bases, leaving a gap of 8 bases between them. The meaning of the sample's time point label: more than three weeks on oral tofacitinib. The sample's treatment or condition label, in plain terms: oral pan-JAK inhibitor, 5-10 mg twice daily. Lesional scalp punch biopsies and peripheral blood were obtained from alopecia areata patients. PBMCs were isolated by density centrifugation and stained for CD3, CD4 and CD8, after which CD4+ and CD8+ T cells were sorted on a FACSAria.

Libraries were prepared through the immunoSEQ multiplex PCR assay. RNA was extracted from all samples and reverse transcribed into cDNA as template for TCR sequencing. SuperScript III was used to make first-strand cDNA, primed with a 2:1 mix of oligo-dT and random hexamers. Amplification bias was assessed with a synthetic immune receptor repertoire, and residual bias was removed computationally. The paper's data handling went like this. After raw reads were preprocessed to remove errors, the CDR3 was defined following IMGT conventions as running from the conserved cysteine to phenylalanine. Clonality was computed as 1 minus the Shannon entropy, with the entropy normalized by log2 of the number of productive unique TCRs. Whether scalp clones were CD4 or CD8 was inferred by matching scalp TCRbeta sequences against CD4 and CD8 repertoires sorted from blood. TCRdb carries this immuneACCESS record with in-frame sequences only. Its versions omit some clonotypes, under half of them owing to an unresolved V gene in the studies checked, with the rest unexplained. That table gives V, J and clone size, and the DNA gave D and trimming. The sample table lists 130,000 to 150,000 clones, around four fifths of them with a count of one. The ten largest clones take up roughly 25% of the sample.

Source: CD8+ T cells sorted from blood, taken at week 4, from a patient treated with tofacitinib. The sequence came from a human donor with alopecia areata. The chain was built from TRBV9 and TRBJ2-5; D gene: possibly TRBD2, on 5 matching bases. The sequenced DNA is TGTGCCAGCAGCGTAGGAGGGCAGGAGACCCAGTACTTC. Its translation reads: CASSVGGQETQYF.